This T cell receptor (beta chain) appears in the sequencing data of a study of blood T cell repertoires in COVID-19. The CDR3 runs to 14 residues. Germline V lookup: CDR1 SGHRS, CDR2 YFSETQ. The ends were cut back, 1 base at V and 1 base at J, with 8 bases in the middle. This table comes from immunoSEQ multiplex PCR, and its TCRdb copy is limited to in-frame clones, with some not included. The repertoire consists of tens of thousands of clones, with roughly 85% occurring once and the leading ten covering 3.4%. Sequences were obtained from peripheral blood. The clonotype comes from a woman aged 50 to 60 with COVID-19, enrolled during active disease. This sequence joins TRBV5-1 and TRBJ1-1; no firm D call. The CDR3 bases are TGCGCCAGCAGCTTGAACGCGGGGAACACTGAAGCTTTCTTT. Translated: CASSLNAGNTEAFF.